These 13 T cell receptor beta chains were sequenced from one sample in a study of cytomegalovirus exposure and HLA in healthy donors. Vbeta (60) and Jbeta (13) primers were used in the PCR. The repertoire was sequenced with immunoSEQ multiplex PCR; TCRdb's copy has only in-frame clones and lacks some. The table has under 150,000 clones, about 80% seen once. Material for sequencing was PBMCs. Every receptor here comes from a man aged 40-49 years in good health and CMV-seropositive.

This chain connects TRBV29-1 to TRBJ2-7; 10 bases fit TRBD2. The CDR3 has 17 residues. Germline V lookup: CDR1 SQVTM, CDR2 ANQGSEA. The V segment lost 3 bases and the J segment 3 bases; nucleotides outside the gene matches: 14. The CDR3 sequence: CSVDLGGGASGSYEQYF. The CDR3 DNA reads as TGCAGCGTTGATCTGGGCGGGGGAGCTAGCGGGAGCTACGAGCAGTACTTC.

This clone was counted a single time. The CDR3 nucleotides are TGTGCCAGCTCACCGCAGCGCTCTGGAAACACCATATATTTT. This translates into CASSPQRSGNTIYF. The chain has TRBV18 and TRBJ1-3; D is undetermined. In germline, CDR1 is KGHSH, CDR2 LQKENI. The V and J ends lost 3 bases and 0 bases respectively, with 6 bases between them. CDR3 length: 14 amino acids.

This chain's CDR3 is CASSPTEFANTGELFF. The CDR3 bases are TGTGCCAGCAGTCCGACAGAGTTCGCGAACACCGGGGAGCTGTTTTTT. V usage is TRBV6-4 and J usage is TRBJ2-2; D perhaps matches TRBD1 (5 bases). The CDR3 covers 16 residues. In germline, CDR1 is MRHNA, CDR2 SNTAGT. Trimming removed 5 bases from V and 0 bases from J, with 13 bases in between.

V and J are TRBV10-3 and TRBJ1-4; 8 bases fit TRBD1. The CDR3 runs to 14 residues. In germline, CDR1 is ENHRY, CDR2 SYGVKD. V shed 4 bases and J 7 bases; nucleotides not matched to a gene: 5. This CDR3 is CAISGVGTGEKLFF. In DNA, the CDR3 is TGTGCCATCAGTGGAGTCGGGACAGGTGAAAAACTGTTTTTT.

The rearrangement joins TRBV9 to TRBJ1-1; the match to TRBD1 covers 9 bases. CDR3 length: 14 amino acids. Trimming at V came to 3 bases and at J to 5 bases, leaving 5 bases not matched to a gene. CDR1 and CDR2 (germline): SGDLS, YYNGEE. CDR3 nucleotides: TGTGCCAGCAGCGGGGACAGGGAAGGGACTGAAGCTTTCTTT. The encoded protein is CASSGDREGTEAFF.

The V call is TRBV18, the J call TRBJ2-3; 15 bases align to TRBD2. This CDR3 is 17 amino acids long. Germline loops: CDR1 KGHSH, CDR2 LQKENI. The V segment lost 1 base and the J segment 6 bases; nucleotides outside the gene matches: 5. In nucleotides, the CDR3 is TGTGCCAGCTCACCACGGGGACTAGCGGGGGGAACGGATACGCAGTATTTT. This sequence encodes CASSPRGLAGGTDTQYF. Drawing the rest from reference TRBV18 and TRBJ2-3, the complete variable domain is NAGVMQNPRHLVRRRGQEARLRCSPMKGHSHVYWYRQLPEEGLKFMVYLQKENIIDESGMPKERFSAEFPKEGPSILRIQQVVRGDSAAYFCASSPRGLAGGTDTQYFGPGTRLTVL.

V gene TRBV7-2 combines with J gene TRBJ2-7, with TRBD2 matching 11 bases. Germline trimming cut 4 bases from V and 4 bases from J; bases unmatched to any gene: 6. Germline loops: CDR1 SGHTA, CDR2 FQGNSA. This CDR3 is built from 15 residues. CDR3 nucleotides: TGTGCCAGCAGCTCTTTGACTAGCGGGGTGTACGAGCAGTACTTC. Translation: CASSSLTSGVYEQYF.

This chain links TRBV5-6 with TRBJ1-2; D is unresolved. V lost 1 base to trimming and J lost 8 bases, with 15 bases between them. The CDR3 runs to 14 residues. Germline loops: CDR1 SGHDT, CDR2 YYEEEE. This CDR3 is CASSLSLALWGYTF. CDR3 sequence (DNA): TGTGCCAGCAGCTTGTCTCTCGCCCTATGGGGCTACACCTTC.

This clone was recorded only once. The rearrangement joins TRBV27 to TRBJ2-1; D uncertain. The ends were cut back, 0 bases at V and 7 bases at J, with 7 bases in the middle. Germline CDR1 and CDR2: MNHEY and SMNVEV (reference sequence). There are 13 residues in the CDR3. CDR3 region: CASSLSASNEQFF. The CDR3 DNA follows: TGTGCCAGCAGTTTATCCGCCAGTAATGAGCAGTTCTTC.

This clone is a singleton in its sample. The junction departs from germline at one end; a sequencing error may be responsible. The chain carries TRBV7-7 and TRBJ2-1, with 14 bases lining up with TRBD2. Germline loops: CDR1 SSHAT, CDR2 FNYEAQ (reference sequence). The CDR3 length is 15 residues. The CDR3 sequence: CASSSGLAGGNEQFF. In nucleotides, the CDR3 is TGTGCTAGCAGCTCCGGACTAGCGGGAGGCAATGAGCAGTTCTTC. Filled out from reference TRBV7-7 and TRBJ2-1, the complete variable domain reads GAGVSQSPRYKVTKRGQDVTLRCDPISSHATLYWYQQALGQGPEFLTYFNYEAQPDKSGLPSDRFSAERPEGSISTLTIQRTEQRDSAMYRCASSSGLAGGNEQFFGPGTRLTVL.

This clone has a single count. The gene calls are TRBV13 and TRBJ1-2; TRBD1 matches 9 bases. The CDR3 loop spans 14 amino acids. V gave up 6 bases and J gave up 8 bases; unmatched junction bases: 10. Germline loops: CDR1 PRHDT, CDR2 FYEKMQ (reference sequence). CDR3 bases: TGTGCCAGCAGTTCCGGGACAGGGCCCTCGGGCTACACCTTC. Its protein is CASSSGTGPSGYTF.

This clone was seen just once. This chain uses TRBV10-2 with TRBJ2-7; D is possibly TRBD2 (5 bases). The V end was cut by 6 bases, the J end by 0 bases, with 21 bases between. This CDR3 is built from 17 residues. Germline lookup yields CDR1 WSHSY and CDR2 SAAADI. CDR3 DNA: TGCGCCAGCAGGCCCCCGTGGGGAGCGAACCGCTCCTACGAGCAGTACTTC. Translating it yields CASRPPWGANRSYEQYF.

The chain uses TRBV18 and TRBJ1-2; no clear D. Deletions cut 3 bases from V and 2 bases from J, with 10 bases between. Germline values: CDR1 KGHSH, CDR2 LQKENI. The CDR3 has 14 residues. CDR3 coding DNA: TGTGCCAGCTCACCTTTGCAGGCAAACTATGGCTACACCTTC. Its protein product is CASSPLQANYGYTF.